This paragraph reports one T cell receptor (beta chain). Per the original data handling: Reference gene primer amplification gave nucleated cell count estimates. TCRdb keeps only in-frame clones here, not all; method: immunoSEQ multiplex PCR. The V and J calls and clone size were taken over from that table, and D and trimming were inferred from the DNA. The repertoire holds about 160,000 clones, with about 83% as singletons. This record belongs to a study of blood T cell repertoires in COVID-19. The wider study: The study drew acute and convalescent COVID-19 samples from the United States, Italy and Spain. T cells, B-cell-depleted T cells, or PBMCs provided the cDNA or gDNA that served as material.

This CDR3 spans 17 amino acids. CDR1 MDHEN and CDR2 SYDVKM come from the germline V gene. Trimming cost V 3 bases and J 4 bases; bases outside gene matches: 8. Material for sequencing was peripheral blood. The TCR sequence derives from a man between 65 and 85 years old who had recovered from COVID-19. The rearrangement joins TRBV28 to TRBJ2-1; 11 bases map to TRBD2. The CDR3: CASSLPPSGRSYNEQFF. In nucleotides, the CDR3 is TGTGCCAGCAGTTTGCCCCCTAGCGGGAGGTCTTACAATGAGCAGTTCTTC.